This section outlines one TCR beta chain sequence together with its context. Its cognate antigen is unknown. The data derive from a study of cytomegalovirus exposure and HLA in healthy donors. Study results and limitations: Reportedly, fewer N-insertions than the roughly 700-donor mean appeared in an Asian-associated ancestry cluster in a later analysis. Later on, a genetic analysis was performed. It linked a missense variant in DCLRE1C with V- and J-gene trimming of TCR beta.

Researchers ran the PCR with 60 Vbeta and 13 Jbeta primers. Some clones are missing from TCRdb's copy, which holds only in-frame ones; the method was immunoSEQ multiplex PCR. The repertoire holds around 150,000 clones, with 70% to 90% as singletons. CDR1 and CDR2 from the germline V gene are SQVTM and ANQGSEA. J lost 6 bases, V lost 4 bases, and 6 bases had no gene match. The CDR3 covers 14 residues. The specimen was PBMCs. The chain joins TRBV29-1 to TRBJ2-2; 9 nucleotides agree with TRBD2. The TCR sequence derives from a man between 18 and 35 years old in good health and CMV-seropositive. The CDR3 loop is CSVATSGFPGELFF. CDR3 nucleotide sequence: TGCAGCGTTGCGACTAGCGGATTCCCCGGGGAGCTGTTTTTT.